The present T cell receptor (beta chain) was sequenced within a study of T cell responses to AZD1222 COVID-19 vaccine. Trimming cost V 8 bases and J 3 bases, with 11 bases left between them. The CDR3 consists of 13 residues. Germline V gene data show CDR1 as MDHEN and CDR2 as SYDVKM. Regarding this clone: Its cognate antigen is unknown.

Study results and limitations: Most donors were white British and more were female, and clonal diversity was possibly underestimated.

TCRdb's table, derived via immunoSEQ multiplex PCR, lists solely in-frame clones and lacks some. The table lists under 140,000 clones, 70% to 90% of them singletons, with 3.2% in the top ten. The clonotype originates from an adult in good health. The chain carries TRBV28 and TRBJ1-5, with D tentatively TRBD1 (5 bases). The sequencing here drew on peripheral blood, taken on day 0 of AZD1222 vaccination. CDR3 bases: TGTGCCAGCCTCCGGGGGACCAATCAGCCCCAGCATTTT. Translation gives CASLRGTNQPQHF.